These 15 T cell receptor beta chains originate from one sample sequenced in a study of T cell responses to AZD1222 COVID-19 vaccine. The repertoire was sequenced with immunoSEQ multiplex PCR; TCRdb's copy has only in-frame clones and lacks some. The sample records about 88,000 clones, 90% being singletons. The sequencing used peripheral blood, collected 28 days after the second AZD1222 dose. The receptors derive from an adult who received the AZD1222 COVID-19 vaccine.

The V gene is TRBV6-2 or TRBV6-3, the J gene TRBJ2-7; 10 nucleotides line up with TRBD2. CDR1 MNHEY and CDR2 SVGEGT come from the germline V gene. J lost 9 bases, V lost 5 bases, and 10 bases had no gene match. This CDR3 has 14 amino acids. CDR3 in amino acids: CASSSHGTSDVQYF. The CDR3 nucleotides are TGTGCCAGCAGTAGCCATGGGACTAGCGACGTGCAGTACTTC.

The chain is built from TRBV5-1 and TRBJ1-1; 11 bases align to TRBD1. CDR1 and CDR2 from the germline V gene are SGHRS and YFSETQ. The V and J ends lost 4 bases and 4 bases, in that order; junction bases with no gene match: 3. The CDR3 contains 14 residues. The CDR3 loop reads CASSRTGGRTEAFF. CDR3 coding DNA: TGCGCCAGCAGCAGGACAGGGGGCCGCACTGAAGCTTTCTTT.

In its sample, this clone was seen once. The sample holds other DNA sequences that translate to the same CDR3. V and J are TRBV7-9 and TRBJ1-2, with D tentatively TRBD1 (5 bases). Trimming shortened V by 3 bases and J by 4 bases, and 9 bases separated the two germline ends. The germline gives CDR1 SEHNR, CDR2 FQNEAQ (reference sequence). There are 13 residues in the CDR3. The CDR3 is CASSLSGGYGYTF. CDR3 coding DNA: TGTGCCAGCAGCTTGAGCGGGGGCTATGGCTACACCTTC.

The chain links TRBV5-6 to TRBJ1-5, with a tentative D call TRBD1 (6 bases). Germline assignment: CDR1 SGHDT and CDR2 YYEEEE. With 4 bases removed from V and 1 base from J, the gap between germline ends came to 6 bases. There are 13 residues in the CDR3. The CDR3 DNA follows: TGTGCCAGCAGCGGACAGAGCAATCAGCCCCAGCATTTT. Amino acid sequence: CASSGQSNQPQHF.

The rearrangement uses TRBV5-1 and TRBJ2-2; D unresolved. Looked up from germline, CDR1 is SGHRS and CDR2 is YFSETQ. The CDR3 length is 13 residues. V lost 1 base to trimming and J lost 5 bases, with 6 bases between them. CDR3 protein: CASSLKRTGELFF. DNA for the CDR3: TGCGCCAGCAGCTTGAAGAGAACCGGGGAGCTGTTTTTT.

CDR3 sequence reads: CASSTVPEGNQPQHF. The CDR3 DNA sequence: TGTGCCAGCAGCACGGTCCCGGAGGGCAATCAGCCCCAGCATTTT. The chain links TRBV6-2 or TRBV6-3 to TRBJ1-5, with D unclear. Per the germline V gene, CDR1 is MNHEY and CDR2 is SVGEGT. This CDR3 contains 15 residues. The V gene lost 6 bases and the J gene lost 2 bases, with 14 bases spanning the gap.

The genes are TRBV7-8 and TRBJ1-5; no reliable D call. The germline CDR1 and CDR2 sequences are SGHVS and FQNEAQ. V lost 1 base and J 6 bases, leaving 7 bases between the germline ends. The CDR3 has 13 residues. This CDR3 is CASSLVGSQPQHF. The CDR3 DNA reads TGTGCCAGCAGCTTAGTGGGGAGTCAGCCCCAGCATTTT.

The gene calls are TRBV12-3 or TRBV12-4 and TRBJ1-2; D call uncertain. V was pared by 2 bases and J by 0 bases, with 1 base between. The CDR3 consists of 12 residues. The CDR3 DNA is TGTGCCAGCAGTTTAACTAACTATGGCTACACCTTC. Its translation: CASSLTNYGYTF.

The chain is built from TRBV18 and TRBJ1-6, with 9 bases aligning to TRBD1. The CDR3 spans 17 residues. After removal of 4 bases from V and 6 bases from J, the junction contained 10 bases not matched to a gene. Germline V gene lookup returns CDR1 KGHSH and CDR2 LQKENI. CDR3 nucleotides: TGTGCCAGCTCACGCGAGCCTTTGACAGGGGGTAATTCACCCCTCCACTTT. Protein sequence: CASSREPLTGGNSPLHF.

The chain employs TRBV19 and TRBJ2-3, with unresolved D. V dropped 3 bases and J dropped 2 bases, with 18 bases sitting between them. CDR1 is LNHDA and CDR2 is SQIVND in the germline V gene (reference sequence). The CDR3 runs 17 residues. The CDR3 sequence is CASSINSGVLTTDTQYF. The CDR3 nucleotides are TGTGCCAGTAGTATTAATTCGGGCGTCCTCACCACAGATACGCAGTATTTT.

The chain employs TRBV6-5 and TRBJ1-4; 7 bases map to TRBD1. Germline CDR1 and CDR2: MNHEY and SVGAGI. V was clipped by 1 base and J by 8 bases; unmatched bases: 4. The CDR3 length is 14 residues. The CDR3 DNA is TGTGCCAGCAGTTACTGGGCAGGGGGAGAAAAACTGTTTTTT. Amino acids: CASSYWAGGEKLFF.

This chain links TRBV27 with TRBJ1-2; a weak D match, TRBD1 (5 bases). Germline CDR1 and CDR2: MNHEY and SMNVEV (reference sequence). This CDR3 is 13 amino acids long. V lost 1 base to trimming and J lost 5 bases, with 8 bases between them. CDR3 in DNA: TGTGCCAGCAGTTTATATGGGGCATATGGCTACACCTTC. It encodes CASSLYGAYGYTF.

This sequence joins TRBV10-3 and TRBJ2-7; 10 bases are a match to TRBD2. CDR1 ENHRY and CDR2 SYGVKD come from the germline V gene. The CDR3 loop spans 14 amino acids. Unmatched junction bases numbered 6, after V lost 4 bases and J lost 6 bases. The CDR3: CAISASGGDGEQYF. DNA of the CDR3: TGTGCCATCAGTGCCAGCGGGGGGGACGGCGAGCAGTACTTC.

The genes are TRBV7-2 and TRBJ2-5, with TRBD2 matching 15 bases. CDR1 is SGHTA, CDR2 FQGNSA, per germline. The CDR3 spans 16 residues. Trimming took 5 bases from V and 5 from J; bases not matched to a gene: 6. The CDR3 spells CASSQRTSGGAETQYF. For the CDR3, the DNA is TGTGCCAGCAGCCAACGGACTAGCGGGGGGGCGGAGACCCAGTACTTC.

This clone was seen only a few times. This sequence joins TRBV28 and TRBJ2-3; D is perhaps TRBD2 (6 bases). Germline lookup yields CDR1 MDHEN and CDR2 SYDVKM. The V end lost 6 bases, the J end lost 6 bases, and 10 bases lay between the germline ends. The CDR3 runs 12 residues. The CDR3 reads CASRGTVDTQYF. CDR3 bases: TGTGCCAGCAGGGGGACTGTTGATACGCAGTATTTT.